The present T cell receptor beta chain was sequenced within a study of tumor-infiltrating lymphocytes in primary liver carcinoma. Study-wide findings and caveats: Overlap between tumor regions exceeded overlap of tumor with adjacent tissue or blood.

Germline V gene sequence: CDR1 SGHAT, CDR2 FQDESV (reference sequence). The CDR3 is made up of 14 amino acids. About this clonotype: As yet, its antigen is unknown. The junction shows a germline mismatch at one end, possibly a read error.

The study extracted blood RNA from unsorted whole blood and also extracted germline DNA. From approximately 0.5 ug of total RNA, TCR beta-specific cDNA was reverse-transcribed using a constant-region primer. Three nested multiplex PCR rounds, a slightly modified ARM-PCR method, built the TCR beta libraries. Primers for the first two PCR rounds were TRBV1-TRBV30 forward primers and a C-beta reverse primer (approximately 9 cycles per round). TCRdb used MiXCR to reprocess the multiplex PCR reads, holding one entry per CDR3 protein. Among a few hundred thousand distinct CDR3 sequences listed, approximately 58% were seen once.

The sequence was collected from a woman in her twenties or thirties with primary liver carcinoma and hepatitis B virus infection. V gene TRBV11-1 combines with J gene TRBJ2-1, with a tentative D call TRBD2 (6 bases). Sequencing used peripheral blood. CDR3 sequence (DNA): TGTGCCAGAAGCTTGAGGGGAGGACTCAATGAGCAGTTCTTC. Amino acids: CARSLRGGLNEQFF.